This record looks at one T cell receptor beta chain sequence and its context. Its specificity is unknown. The assay was immunoSEQ multiplex PCR, and TCRdb's table has in-frame clones only and misses some. The sample consists of about 28,000 clones, about nine tenths of them appearing once. This sample was taken from a study of T cells in localized non-small cell lung cancer. This CDR3 comprises 14 residues. Unmatched junction bases numbered 2, after V lost 4 bases and J lost 6 bases. Germline V lookup: CDR1 SNHLY, CDR2 FYNNEI. General study findings and limits: A median 57 of the top 100 tumor clones appeared in adjacent lung.

This TCR was recovered from a woman aged 35-75 years with stage III lung adenocarcinoma. This specimen consisted of peripheral blood mononuclear cells, obtained before any cancer treatment. The chain employs TRBV2 and TRBJ1-5, with TRBD1 identical over 11 bases. In DNA, the CDR3 is TGTGCCAGCAGTGGGACAGGGGGCTTTCAGCCCCAGCATTTT. Residues: CASSGTGGFQPQHF.